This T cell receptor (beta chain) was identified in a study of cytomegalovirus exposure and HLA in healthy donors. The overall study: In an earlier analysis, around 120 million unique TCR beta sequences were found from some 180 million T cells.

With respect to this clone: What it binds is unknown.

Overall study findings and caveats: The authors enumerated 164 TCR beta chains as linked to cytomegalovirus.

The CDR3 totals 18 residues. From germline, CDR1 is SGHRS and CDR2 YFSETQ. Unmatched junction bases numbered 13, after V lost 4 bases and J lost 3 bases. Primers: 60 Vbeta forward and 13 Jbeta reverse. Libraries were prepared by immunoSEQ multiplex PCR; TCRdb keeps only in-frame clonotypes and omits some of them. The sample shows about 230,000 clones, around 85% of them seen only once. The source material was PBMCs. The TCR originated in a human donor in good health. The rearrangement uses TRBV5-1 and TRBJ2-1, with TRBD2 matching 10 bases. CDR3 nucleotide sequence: TGCGCCAGCAGCACTTCAGGACTAGCGGAAAAGCGCTACAATGAGCAGTTCTTC. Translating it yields CASSTSGLAEKRYNEQFF.